These T cell receptor beta chains were read from a single sample in a study of blood T cells in healthy people across ages. TCRdb analysed the 5' RACE reads with MiXCR anew, one entry per CDR3 protein. The data contain hundreds of thousands of distinct CDR3 sequences, about 52% of them singletons. Sequencing used blood. These receptors were obtained from a woman aged 55-75 years in good health. Both conserved end residues are part of each CDR3. The D gene is left open where the match is weak. Only part of the rows carry a size: once, few, many, or a class if the clone is expanded.

>NA|TRBJ2-6|17|NA|TRBV18
TGTGCCAGCTCACCACGCAGGGGAGGAACTGGGGCCAACGTCCTGACTTTC
CASSPRRGGTGANVLTF
>NA|TRBJ1-2|13|NA|TRBV2
TGTGCCAGCAGTGAAGGGAATAACTATGGCTACACCTTC
CASSEGNNYGYTF
>NA|TRBJ2-3|16|few|TRBV20-1
TGCAGTGCTAGAGAAAGGGGCAGCTTCCGCACAGATACGCAGTATTTT
CSARERGSFRTDTQYF
>NA|TRBJ1-1|13|NA|TRBV7-2
TGTGCCAGCAGCATAAGAAGGCACACTGAAGCTTTCTTT
CASSIRRHTEAFF
>NA|TRBJ1-2|15|NA|TRBV3-1
TGTGCCAGCAGCCAAGATTCGGAGGGGCTAAGTGGCTACACCTTC
CASSQDSEGLSGYTF
>NA|TRBJ2-3|14|NA|TRBV2
TGTGCCAGCAGTGCGGTAGGAGTCACAGATACGCAGTATTTT
CASSAVGVTDTQYF
>NA|TRBJ2-3|15|NA|TRBV28
TGTGCCAGCAGTACACCCGGCAGGGGAACAGATACGCAGTATTTT
CASSTPGRGTDTQYF
>TRBD1|TRBJ2-5|13|few|TRBV7-8
TGTGCCAGCAGCTCCTGGGACAGAGAGACCCAGTACTTC
CASSSWDRETQYF
>NA|TRBJ1-4|15|NA|TRBV28
TGTGCCAGCAGTTCCCCGGGACTGCTGAATGAAAAACTGTTTTTT
CASSSPGLLNEKLFF
>TRBD2|TRBJ2-1|16|NA|TRBV9
TGCGCCAGCAGCGTAGCTAGCGGGAGGGTCGTGGGTGAGCAGTTCTTC
CASSVASGRVVGEQFF
>NA|TRBJ2-1|15|few|TRBV6-1
TGTGCCAGCACCGCCGGGATCGGCTCCTACAATGAGCAGTTCTTC
CASTAGIGSYNEQFF
>NA|TRBJ1-4|14|NA|TRBV6-5
TGTGCCAGCAGTTATTTACAGGAGGAAGAAAAACTGTTTTTT
CASSYLQEEEKLFF
>NA|TRBJ2-2|13|NA|TRBV6-2/TRBV6-3
TGTGGGGGAGCGGAGGCCCATTCCGGGGAGCTGTTTTTT
CGGAEAHSGELFF
>TRBD1|TRBJ2-7|12|NA|TRBV7-2
TGTGCCAGCAGCCGGGACAGGCTTGAGCAGTACTTC
CASSRDRLEQYF
>NA|TRBJ2-5|15|NA|TRBV5-1
TGCGCCAGCAGCTTGGTTCAGGGCCGGGACGGGGAGCAGTACTTC
CASSLVQGRDGEQYF
>NA|TRBJ1-2|14|few|TRBV20-1
TGCAGTGCCACGGGGGGGATTTTTGCCTATGGCTACACCTTC
CSATGGIFAYGYTF
>NA|TRBJ1-1|17|few|TRBV28
TGTGCCAGCAGTTTCGTTCGGGGGGGCGCGGGGAACACTGAAGCTTTCTTT
CASSFVRGGAGNTEAFF
>NA|TRBJ2-1|14|NA|TRBV9
TGTGCCAGCAGCGTGGGTCCCGCCGACAATGAGCAGTTCTTC
CASSVGPADNEQFF
>NA|TRBJ2-3|13|NA|TRBV20-1
TGCAGTGCTAATACAGTCGCGACAGATACGCAGTATTTT
CSANTVATDTQYF
>NA|TRBJ1-1|14|many|TRBV5-1
TGCGCCAGCAGCTTGGGACAACCTGGCGGCGGAGCTTTCTTT
CASSLGQPGGGAFF
>NA|TRBJ1-2|16|NA|TRBV5-1
TGCGCCAGCAGCCCCCGAGGGGGGGGCGATCCCTATGGCTACACCTTC
CASSPRGGGDPYGYTF
>NA|TRBJ1-2|12|few|TRBV30
TGTGCCTGGAGTAAGGGGGTATATGGCTACACCTTC
CAWSKGVYGYTF
>NA|TRBJ2-3|15|NA|TRBV9
TGTGCCAGCAGCGTATCAACCGCTAGCACAGATACGCAGTATTTT
CASSVSTASTDTQYF
>TRBD2|TRBJ2-1|15|NA|TRBV14
TGTGCCAGCAGCCAACGACCAGCGGGAGACAATGAGCAGTTCTTC
CASSQRPAGDNEQFF
>NA|TRBJ1-6|15|NA|TRBV5-1
TGCGCCAGCAGCTTGGAAATACGGAGTAATTCACCCCCCCACTTT
CASSLEIRSNSPPHF
>NA|TRBJ1-6|16|NA|TRBV7-3
TGTGCCAGCAGCTTCATGGGACGCTCCTATAATTCACCCCTCCACTTT
CASSFMGRSYNSPLHF
>NA|TRBJ2-2|12|NA|TRBV28
TGTGCCAGCATTGGGACCGCCGGGGAGCTGTTTTTT
CASIGTAGELFF
>TRBD1|TRBJ1-2|13|NA|TRBV7-2
TGTGCCAGCAGCCCGGGACAGGATCGTGGCTACACCTTC
CASSPGQDRGYTF
>TRBD2|TRBJ2-1|16|NA|TRBV7-2
TGTGCCAGCAGCTTAGTGGGGACTAGCGGGAGCGATGAGCAGTTCTTC
CASSLVGTSGSDEQFF
>NA|TRBJ2-7|14|few|TRBV10-3
TGTGCCATCAGTGAGTCAAGTAGGGAGTACGAGCAGTACTTC
CAISESSREYEQYF
>TRBD2|TRBJ2-7|15|NA|TRBV15
TGTGCCACCAGCAGAGAGGCGGGAGGGATCTACGAGCAGTACTTC
CATSREAGGIYEQYF
>TRBD2|TRBJ2-5|12|NA|TRBV20-1
TGCAGTGCTAGAGGACTAGCCAATGAGCAGTACTTC
CSARGLANEQYF
>NA|TRBJ2-6|14|NA|TRBV5-1
TGCGCCAGCAGCTTGACCGGGAGTGGCGACGTCCTGACTTTC
CASSLTGSGDVLTF
>TRBD2|TRBJ2-2|15|NA|TRBV28
TGTGCCAGCAGCAAACGGGGGGGGTGGACCGGGGAGCTGTTTTTT
CASSKRGGWTGELFF
>TRBD2|TRBJ2-3|14|once|TRBV3-1
TGTGCCAGCAGGAAACTAGCGGGGACAGATACGCAGTATTTT
CASRKLAGTDTQYF
>TRBD1|TRBJ1-4|15|few|TRBV18
TGTGCCAGCTCAACCACGGGGACAGGGAATGAAAAACTGTTTTTT
CASSTTGTGNEKLFF
>NA|TRBJ2-1|12|few|TRBV18
TGTGCCAGCTCACCTGGAGTGTATGAGCAGTTCTTC
CASSPGVYEQFF
>NA|TRBJ2-1|15|NA|TRBV11-2
TGTGCCAGCAGCTCCTCACCCGACTCCTACAATGAGCAGTTCTTC
CASSSSPDSYNEQFF
>NA|TRBJ2-3|12|NA|TRBV7-9
TGTGCCAGCAGCTCCGGACCAGATACGCAGTATTTT
CASSSGPDTQYF
>NA|TRBJ2-5|12|few|TRBV2
TGTGCCAGCAAGGGGGGAGAAGAGACCCAGTACTTC
CASKGGEETQYF
>NA|TRBJ2-7|12|few|TRBV29-1
TGCAGCGTTGACAAACAGGGTTCCGAGCAGTACTTC
CSVDKQGSEQYF